The 21 T cell receptor beta chains in this list originate from one sample, sequenced in a study of blood T cell repertoires in COVID-19 (dated by TCRdb to 2018 to 2021). Library preparation used the immunoSEQ multiplex PCR assay. TCRdb re-hosts the immuneACCESS table, in-frame sequences only. Its copies lack some clones; in the studies checked, an unresolved V gene accounts for under half of them, and the cause for the rest is not known. This sample comprises 300,000 to 450,000 clones, around 90% of them detected only once. Jointly, the top ten make up more than 0.95% of the sample. The sample was PBMCs or T cells enriched from blood (not recorded which). The source of these receptors is a woman under 30 who had recovered from COVID-19.

The chain couples TRBV29-1 to TRBJ1-4; D gene unclear. Between the trimmed V and J ends, which lost 7 bases and 2 bases, there was a span of 14 bases. The CDR3 totals 14 residues. Germline CDR1 is SQVTM and CDR2 is ANQGSEA. The CDR3 reads CSARPVGTNEKLFF. The CDR3 nucleotides are TGCAGCGCCCGACCGGTGGGCACTAATGAAAAACTGTTTTTT. The full variable domain, in which reference TRBV29-1 and TRBJ1-4 provide the parts outside the CDR3, is SAVISQKPSRDICQRGTSLTIQCQVDSQVTMMFWYRQQPGQSLTLIATANQGSEATYESGFVIDKFPISRPNLTFSTLTVSNMSPEDSSIYLCSARPVGTNEKLFFGSGTQLSVL.

The chain is built from TRBV10-3 and TRBJ2-1; no definite D call. V was shortened by 2 bases and J by 4 bases, with 12 bases between the two germline ends. Germline V gene lookup returns CDR1 ENHRY and CDR2 SYGVKD. The CDR3 loop spans 15 amino acids. The CDR3 protein is CAISEPGKTYNEQFF. DNA for the CDR3: TGTGCCATCAGTGAGCCAGGCAAGACGTACAATGAGCAGTTCTTC.

This rearrangement joins TRBV7-9 to TRBJ1-1; D is undetermined. Trimming took off 4 bases at V and 5 bases at J, with 14 bases between the two ends. Germline values: CDR1 SEHNR, CDR2 FQNEAQ (reference sequence). The CDR3 runs to 14 residues. This CDR3 is CASSSLQPETEAFF. CDR3 DNA: TGTGCCAGCAGCTCGCTCCAACCGGAGACTGAAGCTTTCTTT.

This clone was recorded once. J is TRBJ2-1 and V is TRBV30; 7 nucleotides align to TRBD2. Germline CDR1 GTSNPN, CDR2 SVGIG (reference sequence). With 8 bases clipped from V and 4 bases from J, the junction kept 14 bases outside the gene matches. The CDR3 consists of 15 residues. The CDR3 loop is CARESSGEFYNEQFF. The CDR3 region has the DNA TGTGCCCGGGAGTCCAGCGGGGAATTTTACAATGAGCAGTTCTTC.

The CDR3, as DNA: TGTGCCAGCAGTTCCCACCCGATCCGGGGCTACACCTTC. This gives the protein CASSSHPIRGYTF. The V call is TRBV27, the J call TRBJ1-2; the D is unclear. Trimming pared 4 bases from V and 8 bases from J, leaving 14 bases between. The CDR3 totals 13 residues. Germline V gives CDR1 MNHEY, CDR2 SMNVEV (reference sequence).

The chain couples TRBV9 to TRBJ1-5; possibly TRBD1 for D (6 bases). Germline assignment: CDR1 SGDLS and CDR2 YYNGEE. The CDR3 is 17 amino acids. Deletions cut 0 bases from V and 3 bases from J, with 16 bases between. The DNA of the CDR3 is TGTGCCAGCAGCGTAGGTGCAGGGGTAGGGGCCAATCAGCCCCAGCATTTT. This encodes CASSVGAGVGANQPQHF.

In this sample, this clone turned up once. V usage is TRBV19 and J usage is TRBJ1-2; TRBD1 aligns across 10 bases. The J segment lost 2 bases and the V segment lost 6 bases, leaving 9 bases of the junction unmatched. The CDR3 length is 16 residues. Germline V CDR1 and CDR2: LNHDA, SQIVND (reference sequence). Here the CDR3 DNA reads TGTGCCAGTAGCATCCCTCCGACAGGGGGCAACTATGGCTACACCTTC. Translated, it gives CASSIPPTGGNYGYTF.

The count of this clone is one. The rearrangement joins TRBV7-9 to TRBJ2-3; 8 nucleotides match TRBD1. The CDR3 covers 14 residues. Germline lookup yields CDR1 SEHNR and CDR2 FQNEAQ (reference sequence). V dropped 6 bases and J dropped 3; count of bases not matched to a gene: 5. As DNA, the CDR3 is TGTGCCAGCAGAAGACAGGGGTATACAGATACGCAGTATTTT. Protein sequence: CASRRQGYTDTQYF.

The genes are TRBV2 and TRBJ2-3; 11 bases map to TRBD1. Germline V gene lookup returns CDR1 SNHLY and CDR2 FYNNEI. V lost 9 bases, J lost 6 bases, and 14 bases stayed unmatched. There are 16 residues in the CDR3. As DNA, the CDR3 is TGTGCCAGTTCATACCGGGACAGGGGGTTGATTGATACGCAGTATTTT. Translating gives CASSYRDRGLIDTQYF. The whole variable domain, filled in from reference TRBV2 and TRBJ2-3, reads EPEVTQTPSHQVTQMGQEVILRCVPISNHLYFYWYRQILGQKVEFLVSFYNNEISEKSEIFDDQFSVERPDGSNFTLKIRSTKLEDSAMYFCASSYRDRGLIDTQYFGPGTRLTVL.

This clone showed up just a few times. V and J are TRBV12-3 or TRBV12-4 and TRBJ1-1; 9 bases match TRBD1. The J segment lost 4 bases and the V segment lost 6 bases, leaving 3 bases of the junction unmatched. CDR3 length: 13 residues. CDR3 coding DNA: TGTGCCAGCAGAAAACAGGGGGCCACTGAAGCTTTCTTT. It is translated as CASRKQGATEAFF.

The rearrangement joins TRBV27 to TRBJ2-1; a possible D gene is TRBD2 (6 bases). V was clipped by 2 bases and J by 7 bases, with 15 bases between them. The CDR3 covers 15 residues. Germline CDR1 is MNHEY and CDR2 is SMNVEV (reference sequence). CDR3 in DNA: TGTGCCAGCAGTTTACTTTCCCTCGCGGGAAATGAGCAGTTCTTC. Translated, it gives CASSLLSLAGNEQFF.

The chain recombines TRBV19 with TRBJ2-3; TRBD2 matches at 11 bases. The germline V gene has CDR1 LNHDA and CDR2 SQIVND (reference sequence). J lost 4 bases, V lost 3 bases, and 9 bases had no gene match. The CDR3 totals 17 residues. CDR3 DNA: TGTGCCAGTAGTATGCGTACGGGACTAGCGGTCCCAGATACGCAGTATTTT. Amino acids: CASSMRTGLAVPDTQYF. Full variable domain (rest looked up from reference TRBV19 and TRBJ2-3): DGGITQSPKYLFRKEGQNVTLSCEQNLNHDAMYWYRQDPGQGLRLIYYSQIVNDFQKGDIAEGYSVSREKKESFPLTVTSAQKNPTAFYLCASSMRTGLAVPDTQYFGPGTRLTVL.

The count of this clone is one. The chain recombines TRBV12-3 or TRBV12-4 with TRBJ2-5, with a weak D call TRBD1 (6 bases). Deletions cut 6 bases from V and 4 bases from J, with 12 bases between. This CDR3 is 13 amino acids long. CDR3 DNA: TGTGCCAGCAGACCCACAGGGTCAGAGACCCAGTACTTC. Protein sequence: CASRPTGSETQYF.

This clone was recorded only once. The rearrangement links TRBV11-2 to TRBJ2-1, with no clear D. The CDR3 length is 13 residues. The germline V gene encodes CDR1 SGHAT and CDR2 FQNNGV. V was trimmed by 1 base and J by 9 bases, leaving 10 bases between them. The CDR3 spells CASSLGPRPEQFF. The CDR3, as DNA: TGTGCCAGCAGCTTAGGCCCTAGGCCTGAGCAGTTCTTC.

This chain joins TRBV12-3 or TRBV12-4 and TRBJ1-2, with D unresolved. The CDR3 runs to 12 residues. V gave up 1 base and J gave up 8 bases, with 8 bases separating them. CDR3 coding DNA: TGTGCCAGCAGTTTAGGAGACTGGGGCTACACCTTC. This translates into CASSLGDWGYTF.

DNA for the CDR3: TGTGCCAGCAATCCCGTTGGGGGCAGCAATCAGCCCCAGCATTTT. Translating it yields CASNPVGGSNQPQHF. The chain employs TRBV2 and TRBJ1-5, with a possible D match to TRBD1 (6 bases). Germline-derived CDR1 and CDR2 are SNHLY and FYNNEI. The CDR3 loop spans 15 amino acids. V shed 7 bases and J shed 1 base, with 14 bases lying between them.

This chain links TRBV3-1 (or the pseudogene TRBV3-2) with TRBJ2-7; D perhaps matches TRBD2 (5 bases). V lost 5 bases, J lost 1 base, and 12 bases lay in between. The CDR3 has 14 residues. CDR1 is LGHDT, CDR2 YNNKEL, per germline (reference sequence). CDR3 loop: CASSGSRTSYEQYF. CDR3 DNA: TGTGCCAGCAGCGGTAGCAGGACTTCCTACGAGCAGTACTTC.

The J gene is TRBJ2-1, the V gene TRBV3-1 (or the pseudogene TRBV3-2); D may be TRBD2 (6 bases). The CDR3 length is 15 residues. With 4 bases removed from V and 3 bases from J, the gap between germline ends came to 13 bases. Germline loops: CDR1 LGHDT, CDR2 YNNKEL (reference sequence). The CDR3 loop is CASSLDYLDYNEQFF. The CDR3 DNA is TGTGCCAGCAGCCTGGACTACCTAGACTACAATGAGCAGTTCTTC.

This chain uses TRBV2 with TRBJ1-6, with a tentative D call TRBD1 (5 bases). V was trimmed by 4 bases and J by 0 bases, leaving 10 bases between them. CDR1 is SNHLY, CDR2 FYNNEI, per germline. The CDR3 has 16 amino acids. CDR3 in DNA: TGTGCCAGCAGTGGAAGACAGTCCTCCTATAATTCACCCCTCCACTTT. Protein sequence: CASSGRQSSYNSPLHF.

The chain is built from TRBV5-1 and TRBJ2-3; 7 bases match TRBD2. J gave up 2 bases and V 5 bases, and 8 bases lay outside the gene matches. The CDR3 sequence is 15 residues long. CDR1 is SGHRS, CDR2 YFSETQ, per germline. The CDR3 here is CASRDRGDPTDTQYF. The DNA for the CDR3 is TGCGCCAGCAGAGATCGGGGGGACCCCACAGATACGCAGTATTTT.

The chain couples TRBV19 to TRBJ1-5, with D unresolved. The ends were cut back, 5 bases at V and 6 bases at J, with 14 bases in the middle. Germline loops: CDR1 LNHDA, CDR2 SQIVND (reference sequence). The CDR3 runs to 14 residues. The CDR3 DNA reads TGTGCCAGTAGTGCCTGGGAGATGAGTCAGCCCCAGCATTTT. Translated: CASSAWEMSQPQHF.